Shown below are 28 T cell receptor beta chains from a single sample sequenced in a study of T cells in localized non-small cell lung cancer. TCRdb keeps only in-frame clones here, not all; method: immunoSEQ multiplex PCR. The sample carries about 25,000 clones, 70% to 90% recorded once. The material sequenced was peripheral blood, taken before any cancer treatment. The receptors were gathered from a female donor of 60 years or more with stage I lung adenocarcinoma.

V is TRBV2 and J is TRBJ1-1; no reliable D call. This CDR3 has 12 amino acids. V was cut by 6 bases and J by 3 bases, with 8 bases left in between. In germline, CDR1 is SNHLY, CDR2 FYNNEI. Here the CDR3 reads CASRDSDTEAFF. As DNA, the CDR3 is TGTGCCAGCAGGGACTCGGACACTGAAGCTTTCTTT. Drawing the rest from reference TRBV2 and TRBJ1-1, the complete variable domain is EPEVTQTPSHQVTQMGQEVILRCVPISNHLYFYWYRQILGQKVEFLVSFYNNEISEKSEIFDDQFSVERPDGSNFTLKIRSTKLEDSAMYFCASRDSDTEAFFGQGTRLTVV.

The chain carries TRBV6-6 and TRBJ1-2; maybe TRBD1 (6 bases). Per germline, CDR1 MNHNY and CDR2 SVGAGI (reference sequence). This CDR3 has 14 residues. The V gene lost 4 bases and the J gene lost 11 bases, with 20 bases spanning the gap. The CDR3 nucleotides read TGTGCCAGCAGTTCACTCGACCAGGGGTATAGGTACACCTTC. It specifies CASSSLDQGYRYTF.

This chain connects TRBV27 to TRBJ1-2; TRBD1 might be the D (6 bases). Germline V lookup: CDR1 MNHEY, CDR2 SMNVEV (reference sequence). The CDR3 is 13 residues long. The V gene lost 4 bases and the J gene lost 4 bases, with 10 bases spanning the gap. This CDR3 reads CASSYRDGYGYTF. CDR3 sequence (DNA): TGTGCCAGCAGTTACAGGGATGGCTATGGCTACACCTTC.

The chain joins TRBV29-1 to TRBJ1-2; weak D call: TRBD1 (6 bases). CDR1 and CDR2 from the germline V gene are SQVTM and ANQGSEA. Trimming stripped 1 base from V and 5 bases from J, with 17 bases between. The CDR3 has 15 residues. The CDR3 protein is CSVEGSGVNVYGYTF. The CDR3 DNA reads TGCAGCGTTGAAGGGTCAGGGGTCAATGTTTATGGCTACACCTTC.

As concerns this clone: At one end, the junction sequence differs from germline, possibly due to a read error. The chain employs TRBV5-6 and TRBJ2-7; the match to TRBD1 covers 7 bases. The CDR3 is made up of 12 amino acids. Germline V gene data show CDR1 as SGHDT and CDR2 as YYEEEE. CDR3 sequence (DNA): TGTGCCAGCAGTTTGGAAACGGGACAGAGTTACTTC. Its protein is CASSLETGQSYF.

This clone was seen just once. The J gene is TRBJ2-2, the V gene TRBV5-1; D is ambiguous. Germline V gives CDR1 SGHRS, CDR2 YFSETQ. The germline V and J ends were trimmed by 4 bases and 0 bases, with 10 bases remaining between them. The CDR3 is 15 residues long. This chain's CDR3 is CASSTGRANTGELFF. DNA of the CDR3: TGCGCCAGCAGCACCGGACGGGCGAACACCGGGGAGCTGTTTTTT.

The V gene is TRBV7-9, the J gene TRBJ2-7; 8 bases fit TRBD1. CDR1 and CDR2 from the germline V gene are SEHNR and FQNEAQ (reference sequence). With 5 bases clipped from V and 3 bases from J, the junction kept 21 bases outside the gene matches. The CDR3 extends over 19 amino acids. CDR3 coding DNA: TGTGCCAGCAGCCCAGATACGGGATTTATTGGACAGGGCTTCTACGAGCAGTACTTC. Protein product: CASSPDTGFIGQGFYEQYF.

The chain has TRBV25-1 and TRBJ1-4, with D perhaps matching TRBD1 (5 bases). There are 13 residues in the CDR3. The germline V gene has CDR1 MGHDK and CDR2 SYGVNS. V was pared by 5 bases and J by 6 bases, with 10 bases between. CDR3 nucleotide sequence: TGTGCCAGCAGTTACAGGCACTATGAAAAACTGTTTTTT. It yields the protein CASSYRHYEKLFF.

The V call is TRBV6-5, the J call TRBJ1-2; D is unresolved. V was shortened by 8 bases and J by 4 bases, with 11 bases between the two germline ends. This CDR3 is built from 12 residues. Germline V lookup: CDR1 MNHEY, CDR2 SVGAGI. The CDR3 spells CASGSRFYGYTF. CDR3 nucleotide sequence: TGTGCCAGCGGTTCCCGGTTCTATGGCTACACCTTC.

The chain carries TRBV4-2 and TRBJ2-3; D ambiguous. Trimming took off 0 bases at V and 5 bases at J, with 6 bases between the two ends. Germline CDR1 is LGHNA and CDR2 is YNFKEQ. This CDR3 is 13 amino acids long. The DNA for the CDR3 is TGTGCCAGCAGCCAAGATAGAGAAGATACGCAGTATTTT. Its translation is CASSQDREDTQYF.

This clone was detected only a few times. The CDR3 spells CASSLVGTGVNTEAFF. CDR3 nucleotide sequence: TGTGCCAGCAGCTTAGTGGGGACAGGGGTGAACACTGAAGCTTTCTTT. The genes are TRBV7-2 and TRBJ1-1; TRBD1 matches 10 bases. After removal of 1 base from V and 0 bases from J, the junction contained 2 bases not matched to a gene. CDR1 and CDR2 (germline): SGHTA, FQGNSA. The CDR3 spans 16 residues. Full variable domain (remainder filled in from reference TRBV7-2 and TRBJ1-1): GAGVSQSPSNKVTEKGKDVELRCDPISGHTALYWYRQSLGQGLEFLIYFQGNSAPDKSGLPSDRFSAERTGGSVSTLTIQRTQQEDSAVYLCASSLVGTGVNTEAFFGQGTRLTVV.

This chain connects TRBV30 to TRBJ2-7; TRBD1 aligns across 8 bases. Germline-derived CDR1 and CDR2 are GTSNPN and SVGIG (reference sequence). After removal of 5 bases from V and 3 bases from J, the junction contained 9 bases not matched to a gene. The CDR3 loop spans 14 amino acids. This chain's CDR3 is CAWGPDRAYYEQYF. For the CDR3, the DNA is TGTGCCTGGGGCCCGGACAGGGCCTACTACGAGCAGTACTTC. The full variable domain, in which reference TRBV30 and TRBJ2-7 provide the parts outside the CDR3, is SQTIHQWPATLVQPVGSPLSLECTVEGTSNPNLYWYRQAAGRGLQLLFYSVGIGQISSEVPQNLSASRPQDRQFILSSKKLLLSDSGFYLCAWGPDRAYYEQYFGPGTRLTVT.

The J gene is TRBJ2-7, the V gene TRBV11-2, with D unclear. With 3 bases removed from V and 0 bases from J, the gap between germline ends came to 12 bases. The CDR3 has 15 amino acids. The germline CDR1 and CDR2 sequences are SGHAT and FQNNGV. The CDR3 nucleotides are TGTGCCAGCAGCTTTCCGCAGCGAGGCTCCTACGAGCAGTACTTC. Protein sequence: CASSFPQRGSYEQYF.

The gene calls are TRBV19 and TRBJ2-7; 10 bases are shared with TRBD2. The germline CDR1 and CDR2 sequences are LNHDA and SQIVND (reference sequence). The CDR3 consists of 15 residues. V was clipped by 1 base and J by 2 bases; unmatched bases: 2. CDR3 loop: CASSIGTSGTYEQYF. CDR3 bases: TGTGCCAGTAGTATAGGAACTAGCGGGACCTACGAGCAGTACTTC.

The J gene is TRBJ2-2, the V gene TRBV2; D gene unclear. The CDR3 length is 15 residues. V lost 7 bases, J lost 1 base, and 13 bases lay in between. Germline-derived CDR1 and CDR2 are SNHLY and FYNNEI. The CDR3 sequence is CASKDTYQNTGELFF. The DNA for the CDR3 is TGTGCCAGCAAAGACACGTATCAGAACACCGGGGAGCTGTTTTTT.

This clone was recorded once. V gene TRBV6-5 combines with J gene TRBJ1-6, with 7 positions matching TRBD1. CDR3 length equals 15 residues. The junction had 5 bases not matched to a gene; V was cut back by 9 bases and J by 0 bases. Germline V CDR1 and CDR2: MNHEY, SVGAGI. In DNA form, the CDR3 reads TGTGCCAGGGCCAGGGGGAGCTCCTATAATTCACCCCTCCACTTT. This translates into CARARGSSYNSPLHF.

The chain has TRBV7-2 and TRBJ2-1; TRBD2 matches at 9 bases. The CDR3 sequence is 15 residues long. V dropped 3 bases and J dropped 7; count of bases not matched to a gene: 7. CDR1 SGHTA and CDR2 FQGNSA come from the germline V gene. DNA of the CDR3: TGTGCCAGCAGCTTGGCGGGAGGGCCGGCGAATGAGCAGTTCTTC. Its translation: CASSLAGGPANEQFF.

V gene TRBV19 combines with J gene TRBJ2-3; tentatively, D is TRBD2 (5 bases). V lost 7 bases to trimming and J lost 2 bases, with 13 bases between them. Germline assignment: CDR1 LNHDA and CDR2 SQIVND (reference sequence). The length of the CDR3 is 14 residues. CDR3 loop: CASKMDFSTDTQYF. The CDR3 DNA is TGTGCCAGTAAAATGGACTTCTCCACAGATACGCAGTATTTT.

The V gene is TRBV5-1, the J gene TRBJ2-3; D is possibly TRBD1 (6 bases). V lost 1 base and J lost 4, with 13 bases in between. The CDR3 has 15 amino acids. Germline-derived CDR1 and CDR2 are SGHRS and YFSETQ. The CDR3 DNA sequence: TGCGCCAGCAGCTTGACAGGGCAATCCCCAGATACGCAGTATTTT. The encoded protein is CASSLTGQSPDTQYF.

The chain employs TRBV30 and TRBJ1-1; D call uncertain. CDR3 length: 13 amino acids. The V end lost 2 bases, the J end lost 3 bases, and 10 bases lay between the germline ends. Germline lookup yields CDR1 GTSNPN and CDR2 SVGIG (reference sequence). The CDR3 loop reads CAWSKETHTEAFF. Here the CDR3 DNA reads TGTGCCTGGAGTAAAGAGACCCACACTGAAGCTTTCTTT.

The chain employs TRBV4-2 and TRBJ2-7; 8 nucleotides match TRBD2. CDR3 length equals 17 residues. Germline loops: CDR1 LGHNA, CDR2 YNFKEQ. V was pared by 0 bases and J by 3 bases, with 10 bases of the junction left unmatched. The CDR3 loop reads CASSQDGLAPRFYEQYF. The CDR3 DNA sequence: TGTGCCAGCAGCCAAGATGGACTAGCCCCCCGCTTCTACGAGCAGTACTTC.

J is TRBJ2-1 and V is TRBV5-6; D might be TRBD2 (6 bases). V was trimmed by 1 base and J by 5 bases, leaving 13 bases between them. From germline, CDR1 is SGHDT and CDR2 YYEEEE. This CDR3 has 15 amino acids. DNA of the CDR3: TGTGCCAGCAGCTTGAGCAGGGAGGTGAACAATGAGCAGTTCTTC. It encodes CASSLSREVNNEQFF.

The gene calls are TRBV27 and TRBJ2-3, with 10 bases matching TRBD1. Germline CDR1 and CDR2: MNHEY and SMNVEV (reference sequence). J gave up 8 bases and V 4 bases, and 6 bases lay outside the gene matches. There are 14 residues in the CDR3. The CDR3: CASSYGTGEGTQYF. CDR3 in DNA: TGTGCCAGCAGTTATGGGACAGGGGAGGGTACGCAGTATTTT.

This sequence joins TRBV6-4 and TRBJ2-1; D ambiguous. This CDR3 spans 17 amino acids. The germline gives CDR1 MRHNA, CDR2 SNTAGT. V lost 0 bases and J 0 bases, leaving 12 bases between the germline ends. CDR3 loop: CASSDSISTSSYNEQFF. The CDR3 DNA sequence: TGTGCCAGCAGTGACTCGATTTCGACGAGCTCCTACAATGAGCAGTTCTTC.

The chain recombines TRBV5-1 with TRBJ1-2; 10 positions match TRBD1. The CDR3 spans 16 residues. The junction had 10 bases not matched to a gene; V was cut back by 4 bases and J by 4 bases. Germline V CDR1 and CDR2: SGHRS, YFSETQ. The CDR3 protein is CASSRPGQGFPYGYTF. In DNA, the CDR3 is TGCGCCAGCAGCCGACCGGGACAGGGGTTTCCCTATGGCTACACCTTC. The full variable domain, its missing parts supplied by reference TRBV5-1 and TRBJ1-2, is KAGVTQTPRYLIKTRGQQVTLSCSPISGHRSVSWYQQTPGQGLQFLFEYFSETQRNKGNFPGRFSGRQFSNSRSEMNVSTLELGDSALYLCASSRPGQGFPYGYTFGSGTRLTVV.

The chain carries TRBV7-3 and TRBJ1-2; 7 bases match TRBD1. Germline CDR1 and CDR2: SGHTA and FQGTGA. The CDR3 totals 13 residues. Losses at the gene ends were 3 bases for V and 8 bases for J; bases not matched to a gene: 6. CDR3 sequence (DNA): TGTGCCAGCAGCTTTGACAGGGATCAAGGCTACACCTTC. It specifies CASSFDRDQGYTF.

The chain is built from TRBV30 and TRBJ2-6; D gene unclear. V shed 8 bases and J shed 1 base, with 12 bases lying between them. Germline V gene lookup returns CDR1 GTSNPN and CDR2 SVGIG (reference sequence). This CDR3 is 14 amino acids long. As DNA, the CDR3 is TGTGCCCGGGCCCCCGGGTCTGGGGCCAACGTCCTGACTTTC. Protein sequence: CARAPGSGANVLTF.

This clone occurred a few times. The CDR3: CASSIGSDPRNEAFF. CDR3 sequence (DNA): TGTGCCAGTAGTATAGGATCGGACCCCCGAAATGAAGCTTTCTTT. J is TRBJ1-1 and V is TRBV19; D is unclear. In germline, CDR1 is LNHDA, CDR2 SQIVND (reference sequence). Trimming removed 1 base from V and 7 bases from J, with 16 bases in between. This CDR3 spans 15 amino acids.